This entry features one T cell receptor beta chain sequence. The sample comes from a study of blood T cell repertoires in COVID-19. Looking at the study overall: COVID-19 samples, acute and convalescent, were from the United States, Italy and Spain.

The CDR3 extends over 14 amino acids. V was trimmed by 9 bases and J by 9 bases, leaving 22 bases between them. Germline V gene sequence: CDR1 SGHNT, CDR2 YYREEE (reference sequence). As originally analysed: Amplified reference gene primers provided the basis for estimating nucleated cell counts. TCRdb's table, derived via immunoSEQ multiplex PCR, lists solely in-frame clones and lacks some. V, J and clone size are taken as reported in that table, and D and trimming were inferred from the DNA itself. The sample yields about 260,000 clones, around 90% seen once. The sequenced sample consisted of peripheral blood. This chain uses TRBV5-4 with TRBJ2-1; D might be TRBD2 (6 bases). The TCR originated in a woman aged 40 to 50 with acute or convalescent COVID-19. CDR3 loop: CATQGRPGASEQFF. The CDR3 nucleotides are TGTGCCACCCAGGGACGTCCGGGAGCGAGTGAGCAGTTCTTC.